Shown below are 19 T cell receptor beta chains from a single sample sequenced in a study of metastatic and nonmetastatic thyroid tumors. No treatment had been given to any patient before thyroid surgery. With MiXCR, TCRdb called clones anew from the PCR reads. The data show 9,000 to 9,500 clones, less than 30% seen once. The sequencing input was tumor tissue. These receptors were obtained from a female donor with papillary thyroid cancer or a benign thyroid nodule (not recorded which). Some clones in this sample may be carry-over from other donors' samples.

This clone qualifies as medium-sized. The J gene is TRBJ2-7, the V gene TRBV19, with no clear D. Germline CDR1 is LNHDA and CDR2 is SQIVND (reference sequence). The CDR3 has 12 amino acids. Trimming removed 6 bases at V and 1 base at J, with 7 bases between. In DNA, the CDR3 is TGTGCCAGTAGGGACGCGTCCTACGAGCAGTACTTC. Protein: CASRDASYEQYF.

The chain couples TRBV4-2 to TRBJ2-3; a possible D gene is TRBD2 (6 bases). Trimming removed 5 bases from V and 0 bases from J, with 15 bases in between. CDR3 length: 16 residues. The germline V gene encodes CDR1 LGHNA and CDR2 YNFKEQ. This CDR3 reads CASSARGYSSTDTQYF. The CDR3 DNA is TGTGCCAGCAGCGCTCGGGGGTATTCTAGCACAGATACGCAGTATTTT.

This clone was seen at least ten times. The genes are TRBV7-9 and TRBJ1-5, with 8 bases fitting TRBD1. CDR3 length: 15 amino acids. Trimming at V came to 5 bases and at J to 3 bases, leaving 6 bases not matched to a gene. Per the germline V gene, CDR1 is SEHNR and CDR2 is FQNEAQ (reference sequence). The CDR3 DNA is TGTGCCAGCAGCCCGGGACAGGTCCCCAATCAGCCCCAGCATTTT. Amino acid sequence: CASSPGQVPNQPQHF.

The V gene is TRBV6-2 or TRBV6-3, the J gene TRBJ1-6; D not resolved. CDR3 size: 11 residues. Germline V gene sequence: CDR1 MNHEY, CDR2 SVGEGT. Trimming shortened V by 6 bases and J by 9 bases, and 6 bases separated the two germline ends. For the CDR3, the DNA is TGTGCCAGCAGGAGTTTTTCACCCCTCCACTTT. The encoded protein is CASRSFSPLHF.

This clone has ten or more counts. The V call is TRBV27, the J call TRBJ2-5; a weak D match, TRBD2 (6 bases). This CDR3 has 13 amino acids. V was pared by 4 bases and J by 5 bases, with 11 bases between. The germline V gene encodes CDR1 MNHEY and CDR2 SMNVEV (reference sequence). The DNA for the CDR3 is TGTGCCAGCAGTTCACTAGCTCGGGAGACCCAGTACTTC. The encoded protein is CASSSLARETQYF.

The V gene is TRBV6-2 or TRBV6-3, the J gene TRBJ2-5, with 11 bases matching TRBD2. This CDR3 has 16 amino acids. Germline V gene sequence: CDR1 MNHEY, CDR2 SVGEGT. V lost 7 bases and J lost 5; bases outside the gene matches: 12. CDR3 sequence (DNA): TGTGCCAGCACCCTAGCGGGAGGTTCTCGAGTGGAGACCCAGTACTTC. It is translated as CASTLAGGSRVETQYF.

The CDR3 here is CASSPTGAGNTIYF. The CDR3, as DNA: TGTGCCAGCTCACCGACAGGTGCTGGAAACACCATATATTTT. The chain has TRBV18 and TRBJ1-3; D may be TRBD1 (6 bases). The CDR3 covers 14 residues. Germline V gene lookup returns CDR1 KGHSH and CDR2 LQKENI. V was pared by 3 bases and J by 2 bases, with 8 bases between.

This clone was detected a few times. CDR3 protein: CASSQTSARGELFF. CDR3 bases: TGTGCCAGCAGCCAGACTAGCGCTCGCGGGGAGCTGTTTTTT. V gene TRBV28 combines with J gene TRBJ2-2; the match to TRBD2 covers 8 bases. Germline lookup yields CDR1 MDHEN and CDR2 SYDVKM. The CDR3 length is 14 residues. Losses at the gene ends were 6 bases for V and 7 bases for J; bases not matched to a gene: 7.

The chain combines TRBV2 with TRBJ1-5; D remains unclear. Germline V gene sequence: CDR1 SNHLY, CDR2 FYNNEI. V lost 3 bases and J 2 bases, leaving 14 bases between the germline ends. This CDR3 has 16 amino acids. The CDR3 DNA is TGTGCCAGCAGTGAGTCAGGCTATCTCGGCAATCAGCCCCAGCATTTT. This codes for CASSESGYLGNQPQHF.

This chain joins TRBV30 and TRBJ1-3; 8 bases align to TRBD1. The CDR3 is 13 residues long. The germline V gene has CDR1 GTSNPN and CDR2 SVGIG (reference sequence). J was trimmed by 2 bases and V by 4 bases; bases with no gene match: 1. The CDR3 spells CAWKQGAGNTIYF. The CDR3 nucleotides are TGTGCCTGGAAACAGGGGGCTGGAAACACCATATATTTT.

This clone rates as medium-sized (0.01 to 0.1%). J is TRBJ1-6 and V is TRBV7-8, with no clear D. Germline V lookup: CDR1 SGHVS, CDR2 FQNEAQ. This CDR3 has 14 residues. V lost 7 bases to trimming and J lost 5 bases, with 12 bases between them. The CDR3 nucleotides read TGTGCCAGCACCGACTACCCCAATAATTCACCCCTCCACTTT. Residues: CASTDYPNNSPLHF.

The chain couples TRBV5-1 to TRBJ2-2; no clear D gene. The CDR3 spans 14 residues. Trimming cost V 2 bases and J 4 bases, with 9 bases left between them. From germline, CDR1 is SGHRS and CDR2 YFSETQ. CDR3 amino acids: CASSLGRSTGELFF. CDR3 DNA: TGCGCCAGCAGCTTAGGTCGTAGCACCGGGGAGCTGTTTTTT.

This clone has only a few counts. One end of the junction fails to match germline, which may point to a read error. V and J are TRBV25-1 and TRBJ2-1; D ambiguous. Germline loops: CDR1 MGHDK, CDR2 SYGVNS. CDR3 length: 13 residues. CDR3 protein: CASSGPIIGEHFF. The CDR3 region has the DNA TGTGCCAGCAGTGGCCCTATTATTGGTGAGCATTTCTTC.

This clone was observed many times. This chain links TRBV28 with TRBJ2-5; 7 nucleotides line up with TRBD2. The CDR3 covers 12 residues. Germline CDR1 is MDHEN and CDR2 is SYDVKM. V dropped 3 bases and J dropped 6; count of bases not matched to a gene: 1. As DNA, the CDR3 is TGTGCCAGCAGTTTCGGGAGGAAGACCCAGTACTTC. Encoded protein: CASSFGRKTQYF.

This clone is medium-sized in the sample. CDR3 coding DNA: TGTGCCAGCAGGCGCCCCGGGACAGGGGGCGAGCAGTACTTC. It translates to CASRRPGTGGEQYF. The genes are TRBV6-1 and TRBJ2-7; TRBD1 matches 11 bases. CDR3 length: 14 amino acids. Trimming took 6 bases from V and 6 from J; bases not matched to a gene: 7. CDR1 and CDR2 from the germline V gene are MNHNS and SASEGT.

Written as DNA, the CDR3 is TGCGCCACCAATCCGGGACAGGGAACCGGGGAGCTGTTTTTT. Amino acids: CATNPGQGTGELFF. J is TRBJ2-2 and V is TRBV5-1; TRBD1 aligns across 9 bases. Germline-derived CDR1 and CDR2 are SGHRS and YFSETQ. The CDR3 sequence is 14 residues long. V lost 9 bases to trimming and J lost 5 bases; unmatched junction nucleotides: 8. Combining the CDR3 with reference TRBV5-1 and TRBJ2-2 gives the whole variable domain KAGVTQTPRYLIKTRGQQVTLSCSPISGHRSVSWYQQTPGQGLQFLFEYFSETQRNKGNFPGRFSGRQFSNSRSEMNVSTLELGDSALYLCATNPGQGTGELFFGEGSRLTVL.

The chain is built from TRBV5-2 and TRBJ2-7; the table's D call, TRBD1, has no DNA check behind it. TRBV5-2 is described as a pseudogene. The CDR3 spans 16 residues. The CDR3 sequence: CASSRDAGQGAYEQYF. CDR3 nucleotide sequence: TGTGCCAGCAGCCGGGACGCTGGACAGGGTGCCTACGAGCAGTACTTC.

This chain links TRBV11-2 with TRBJ2-2, with TRBD2 as a possible D gene (6 bases). Germline V CDR1 and CDR2: SGHAT, FQNNGV. V was trimmed by 6 bases and J by 2 bases, leaving 10 bases between them. The CDR3 sequence is 14 residues long. The CDR3 region is CASRGRINTGELFF. The DNA of the CDR3 is TGTGCCAGCAGAGGGAGGATTAACACCGGGGAGCTGTTTTTT.

This clone was seen repeatedly, ten times or more. The chain combines TRBV5-4 with TRBJ2-3, with 7 positions matching TRBD2. The CDR3 contains 15 residues. Germline V gene data show CDR1 as SGHNT and CDR2 as YYREEE (reference sequence). Germline trimming cut 0 bases from V and 0 bases from J; bases unmatched to any gene: 1. CDR3 nucleotides: TGTGCCAGCAGCTTGGACGGGGGGAGCACAGATACGCAGTATTTT. Translation gives CASSLDGGSTDTQYF. The whole variable domain, filled in from reference TRBV5-4 and TRBJ2-3, reads ETGVTQSPTHLIKTRGQQVTLRCSSQSGHNTVSWYQQALGQGPQFIFQYYREEENGRGNFPPRFSGLQFPNYSSELNVNALELDDSALYLCASSLDGGSTDTQYFGPGTRLTVL.